Presented here are 29 T cell receptor beta chains from one specimen sequenced in a study of blood T cell repertoires in COVID-19 (dated by TCRdb to 2018 to 2021). Receptor amplification or capture employed the immunoSEQ multiplex PCR assay. TCRdb mirrors the immuneACCESS table, restricted to in-frame sequences. Some clones are absent from its copies; in checked studies, under half trace to an unresolved V gene, and the reason for the others is unknown. In this sample the table shows just under 150,000 clones, roughly 90% of which occur a single time. Roughly 1.5% of the sample goes to the ten largest clones. Specimen: peripheral blood. The receptors derive from a human donor in a cohort sampled during active COVID-19.

J is TRBJ1-3 and V is TRBV5-6; D not resolved. The CDR3 extends over 15 amino acids. The V and J ends lost 0 bases and 3 bases respectively, with 10 bases between them. From germline, CDR1 is SGHDT and CDR2 YYEEEE. CDR3 nucleotides: TGTGCCAGCAGCTTGGCGGGTCCGAATGGAAACACCATATATTTT. It encodes CASSLAGPNGNTIYF.

The chain employs TRBV4-2 and TRBJ2-1; D uncertain. The V end lost 1 base, the J end lost 0 bases, and 13 bases lay between the germline ends. The CDR3 totals 17 residues. Per germline, CDR1 LGHNA and CDR2 YNFKEQ. The CDR3 sequence is CASSQVPLDFSYNEQFF. DNA of the CDR3: TGTGCCAGCAGCCAAGTCCCCTTAGATTTCTCCTACAATGAGCAGTTCTTC.

The count of this clone is one. The chain has TRBV3-1 (or the pseudogene TRBV3-2) and TRBJ2-1; possible D gene TRBD2, 5 bases. Trimming shortened V by 5 bases and J by 0 bases, and 11 bases separated the two germline ends. CDR3 length: 15 amino acids. Germline V CDR1 and CDR2: LGHDT, YNNKEL (reference sequence). The CDR3 spells CASSGSQSSYNEQFF. DNA for the CDR3: TGTGCCAGCAGCGGGAGTCAAAGCTCCTACAATGAGCAGTTCTTC.

The sample holds a few counts of this clone. The chain's CDR3 is CASSAGDRVAYGYTF. The CDR3 region has the DNA TGTGCCAGCAGCGCGGGGGACAGGGTGGCTTATGGCTACACCTTC. The chain combines TRBV9 with TRBJ1-2, with TRBD1 matching 9 bases. Germline CDR1 reads SGDLS; CDR2 reads YYNGEE. CDR3 length: 15 amino acids. Trimming removed 3 bases from V and 5 bases from J; junction bases left unmatched: 8.

The genes are TRBV10-1 and TRBJ2-7; perhaps TRBD1 as D (5 bases). CDR1 is WNHNN, CDR2 SYGVQD, per germline (reference sequence). This CDR3 region has 14 residues. Deletions cut 3 bases from V and 1 base from J, with 10 bases between. This CDR3 is CASSDSGFSYEQYF. The DNA of the CDR3 is TGCGCCAGCAGTGATTCAGGGTTTTCCTACGAGCAGTACTTC.

The chain couples TRBV5-1 to TRBJ1-4; tentatively, D is TRBD1 (6 bases). Trimming removed 2 bases at V and 5 bases at J, with 10 bases between. In germline, CDR1 is SGHRS, CDR2 YFSETQ. This CDR3 is built from 14 residues. CDR3 DNA: TGCGCCAGCAGCTTAGGTGACAGGAATGAAAAACTGTTTTTT. It encodes CASSLGDRNEKLFF.

V and J are TRBV3-1 (or the pseudogene TRBV3-2) and TRBJ1-5, with 7 bases identical to TRBD1. The CDR3 is made up of 15 amino acids. V was clipped by 4 bases and J by 4 bases; unmatched bases: 7. The germline V gene encodes CDR1 LGHDT and CDR2 YNNKEL (reference sequence). The DNA of the CDR3 is TGTGCCAGCAGCCCTCCGGGACAGCCTAATCAGCCCCAGCATTTT. Translation gives CASSPPGQPNQPQHF.

The V call is TRBV5-1, the J call TRBJ2-1; tentatively, D is TRBD2 (7 bases). V gave up 6 bases and J gave up 6 bases, with 16 bases separating them. The CDR3 is 14 residues long. Looked up from germline, CDR1 is SGHRS and CDR2 is YFSETQ. The CDR3 sequence is CASKATGGFNEQFF. The CDR3 nucleotides read TGCGCCAGCAAAGCAACGGGGGGCTTCAATGAGCAGTTCTTC.

This sequence joins TRBV10-3 and TRBJ2-3, with no clear D. Trimming shortened V by 5 bases and J by 5 bases, and 8 bases separated the two germline ends. The V gene's germline CDR1 is ENHRY and CDR2 SYGVKD. The CDR3 is 12 amino acids. The CDR3 sequence is CAISQTGDTQYF. The CDR3 DNA reads TGTGCCATCAGTCAAACCGGAGATACGCAGTATTTT.

The chain couples TRBV5-6 to TRBJ2-5; no clear D gene. V lost 4 bases to trimming and J lost 2 bases, with 9 bases between them. This CDR3 is 13 amino acids long. From germline, CDR1 is SGHDT and CDR2 YYEEEE. In DNA form, the CDR3 reads TGTGCCAGCAGCGGCAGGCTGCAAGAGACCCAGTACTTC. Amino acid sequence: CASSGRLQETQYF.

V and J are TRBV19 and TRBJ2-7; the D gene is possibly TRBD2 (6 bases). V shed 6 bases and J shed 2 bases, with 14 bases lying between them. Germline V gene data show CDR1 as LNHDA and CDR2 as SQIVND (reference sequence). The CDR3 is 14 amino acids. CDR3: CASSAGPFAYEQYF. The CDR3 DNA sequence: TGTGCCAGTAGCGCGGGACCATTTGCCTACGAGCAGTACTTC.

The chain recombines TRBV7-9 with TRBJ2-3; 11 nucleotides line up with TRBD2. Germline V gives CDR1 SEHNR, CDR2 FQNEAQ (reference sequence). The CDR3 covers 16 residues. Trimming cost V 5 bases and J 1 base; bases outside gene matches: 5. CDR3 in DNA: TGTGCCAGCAGCCCAAAGACTAGCGGGGGCACAGATACGCAGTATTTT. Residues: CASSPKTSGGTDTQYF.

This chain uses TRBV7-8 with TRBJ2-7, with 9 bases lining up with TRBD1. From germline, CDR1 is SGHVS and CDR2 FQNEAQ. This CDR3 has 16 residues. Trimming removed 5 bases from V and 4 bases from J; junction bases left unmatched: 12. The CDR3 sequence: CASSRRTGQGVYEQYF. The CDR3 bases are TGTGCCAGCAGCCGTCGGACGGGACAGGGCGTTTACGAGCAGTACTTC.

The chain combines TRBV5-4 with TRBJ1-2; 8 nucleotides line up with TRBD1. This CDR3 region has 15 residues. CDR1 is SGHNT and CDR2 is YYREEE in the germline V gene (reference sequence). Trimming took 3 bases from V and 5 from J; bases not matched to a gene: 9. CDR3 sequence (DNA): TGTGCCAGCAGCTCTGAGACAGGGGCTGAATATGGCTACACCTTC. This translates into CASSSETGAEYGYTF. The variable domain in full, completed from reference TRBV5-4 and TRBJ1-2, reads ETGVTQSPTHLIKTRGQQVTLRCSSQSGHNTVSWYQQALGQGPQFIFQYYREEENGRGNFPPRFSGLQFPNYSSELNVNALELDDSALYLCASSSETGAEYGYTFGSGTRLTVV.

The chain is built from TRBV29-1 and TRBJ1-2, with a possible D match to TRBD1 (6 bases). This CDR3 spans 13 amino acids. Germline CDR1 reads SQVTM; CDR2 reads ANQGSEA. V shed 6 bases and J shed 5 bases, with 16 bases lying between them. This CDR3 reads CSVQGQTRYGYTF. The CDR3 region has the DNA TGCAGCGTACAGGGACAAACGAGATATGGCTACACCTTC.

This chain uses TRBV7-3 with TRBJ2-7, with 8 bases aligning to TRBD1. Germline V gives CDR1 SGHTA, CDR2 FQGTGA. The CDR3 spans 13 residues. V shed 5 bases, J shed 4 bases, and the junction held 4 bases outside the gene matches. In nucleotides, the CDR3 is TGTGCCAGCAGCCTCACAGGGGGTTACGAGCAGTACTTC. This encodes CASSLTGGYEQYF.

V usage is TRBV9 and J usage is TRBJ2-3, with D possibly matching TRBD2 (6 bases). V lost 4 bases, J lost 4 bases, and 13 bases lay in between. Germline loops: CDR1 SGDLS, CDR2 YYNGEE. CDR3 size: 14 residues. The CDR3, as DNA: TGTGCCAGCAGCCTCCGACTAGGATCAGATACGCAGTATTTT. Translating it yields CASSLRLGSDTQYF. Together with reference TRBV9 and TRBJ2-3, the CDR3 gives the full variable domain: DSGVTQTPKHLITATGQRVTLRCSPRSGDLSVYWYQQSLDQGLQFLIQYYNGEERAKGNILERFSAQQFPDLHSELNLSSLELGDSALYFCASSLRLGSDTQYFGPGTRLTVL.

This clone has just one count. The genes are TRBV15 and TRBJ2-2; no definite D call. Germline-derived CDR1 and CDR2 are LNHNV and YYDKDF (reference sequence). Trimming shortened V by 1 base and J by 0 bases, and 9 bases separated the two germline ends. The CDR3 is 16 amino acids. The CDR3 nucleotides are TGTGCCACCAGCAGAGCAAACAGTACGAACACCGGGGAGCTGTTTTTT. Amino acids: CATSRANSTNTGELFF.

The CDR3 DNA follows: TGTGCCAGTAGTCCCATTATTAGCTCCTATAATTCACCCCTCCACTTT. Translating it yields CASSPIISSYNSPLHF. The chain joins TRBV19 to TRBJ1-6; no reliable D call. This CDR3 is built from 16 residues. The V end was cut by 5 bases, the J end by 0 bases, with 11 bases between. Per germline, CDR1 LNHDA and CDR2 SQIVND (reference sequence).

CDR3 sequence reads: CASSQGVYYTF. The CDR3 DNA follows: TGTGCCAGCAGCCAAGGAGTGTACTACACCTTC. This sequence joins TRBV3-1 (or the pseudogene TRBV3-2) and TRBJ1-2; no definite D call. Trimming cost V 1 base and J 10 bases, with 7 bases left between them. Germline-derived CDR1 and CDR2 are LGHDT and YNNKEL (reference sequence). The CDR3 is made up of 11 amino acids.

J is TRBJ1-2 and V is TRBV5-4; tentatively, D is TRBD1 (5 bases). Germline CDR1 and CDR2: SGHNT and YYREEE (reference sequence). Trimming cost V 0 bases and J 5 bases, with 17 bases left between them. This CDR3 region has 16 residues. For the CDR3, the DNA is TGTGCCAGCAGCTTGGCCAGGGCGGAGCCAGGGTATGGCTACACCTTC. Translating it yields CASSLARAEPGYGYTF.

The CDR3 reads CATSRGGSGPPLHF. CDR3 coding DNA: TGTGCCACCAGCAGGGGGGGTTCGGGACCACCCCTCCACTTT. This chain joins TRBV15 and TRBJ1-6; possibly TRBD1 for D (5 bases). The V end lost 3 bases, the J end lost 11 bases, and 14 bases lay between the germline ends. The CDR3 contains 14 residues. Germline loops: CDR1 LNHNV, CDR2 YYDKDF (reference sequence).

This clone is a singleton in its sample. V and J are TRBV6-2 or TRBV6-3 and TRBJ2-5, with TRBD2 as a possible D gene (6 bases). V was pared by 5 bases and J by 6 bases, with 16 bases between. The CDR3 has 14 amino acids. The germline V gene has CDR1 MNHEY and CDR2 SVGEGT. CDR3 region: CASSPRGSTKTQYF. DNA of the CDR3: TGTGCCAGCAGTCCGCGGGGTTCGACGAAGACCCAGTACTTC.

The genes are TRBV9 and TRBJ2-7, with D tentatively TRBD2 (6 bases). CDR3 length: 14 residues. Germline CDR1 reads SGDLS; CDR2 reads YYNGEE. Trimming took 3 bases from V and 4 from J, leaving 14 bases between them. CDR3 sequence (DNA): TGTGCCAGCAGCGCGGGGGACCTTGGTTACGAGCAGTACTTC. Its translation: CASSAGDLGYEQYF.

This chain joins TRBV2 and TRBJ1-2, with D tentatively TRBD1 (6 bases). The V gene lost 4 bases and the J gene lost 8 bases, with 11 bases spanning the gap. The CDR3 sequence is 12 residues long. CDR1 is SNHLY, CDR2 FYNNEI, per germline. CDR3 bases: TGTGCCAGCAGTGCTGAGGGGGAGGGCTACACCTTC. Its protein is CASSAEGEGYTF.

The rearrangement joins TRBV6-6 to TRBJ1-1; D is unresolved. V dropped 4 bases and J dropped 7 bases, with 4 bases sitting between them. The CDR3 has 10 amino acids. CDR1 and CDR2 from the germline V gene are MNHNY and SVGAGI (reference sequence). As DNA, the CDR3 is TGTGCCAGCAGTTCCATTGAAGCTTTCTTT. It codes for CASSSIEAFF.

The chain carries TRBV2 and TRBJ2-5; maybe TRBD2 (7 bases). V gave up 9 bases and J gave up 5 bases, with 22 bases separating them. This CDR3 has 15 amino acids. Germline V CDR1 and CDR2: SNHLY, FYNNEI. The CDR3 region is CASQKGPGEGETQYF. The CDR3 DNA is TGTGCCAGTCAAAAGGGTCCAGGGGAGGGTGAGACCCAGTACTTC.

This chain uses TRBV11-2 with TRBJ1-2; a weak D match, TRBD1 (6 bases). Germline V gene data show CDR1 as SGHAT and CDR2 as FQNNGV. This CDR3 has 15 amino acids. Deletions cut 2 bases from V and 4 bases from J, with 14 bases between. CDR3 in amino acids: CASSLLIAGVYGYTF. In nucleotides, the CDR3 is TGTGCCAGCAGCTTATTAATCGCAGGGGTCTATGGCTACACCTTC. Filled out from reference TRBV11-2 and TRBJ1-2, the complete variable domain reads EAGVAQSPRYKIIEKRQSVAFWCNPISGHATLYWYQQILGQGPKLLIQFQNNGVVDDSQLPKDRFSAERLKGVDSTLKIQPAKLEDSAVYLCASSLLIAGVYGYTFGSGTRLTVV.

V gene TRBV5-1 combines with J gene TRBJ2-2; 9 bases agree with TRBD2. Trimming took 1 base from V and 0 from J; bases not matched to a gene: 4. Per germline, CDR1 SGHRS and CDR2 YFSETQ. This CDR3 has 17 residues. As DNA, the CDR3 is TGCGCCAGCAGCTTGTACCTAGCGGGGACGAACACCGGGGAGCTGTTTTTT. This sequence encodes CASSLYLAGTNTGELFF.